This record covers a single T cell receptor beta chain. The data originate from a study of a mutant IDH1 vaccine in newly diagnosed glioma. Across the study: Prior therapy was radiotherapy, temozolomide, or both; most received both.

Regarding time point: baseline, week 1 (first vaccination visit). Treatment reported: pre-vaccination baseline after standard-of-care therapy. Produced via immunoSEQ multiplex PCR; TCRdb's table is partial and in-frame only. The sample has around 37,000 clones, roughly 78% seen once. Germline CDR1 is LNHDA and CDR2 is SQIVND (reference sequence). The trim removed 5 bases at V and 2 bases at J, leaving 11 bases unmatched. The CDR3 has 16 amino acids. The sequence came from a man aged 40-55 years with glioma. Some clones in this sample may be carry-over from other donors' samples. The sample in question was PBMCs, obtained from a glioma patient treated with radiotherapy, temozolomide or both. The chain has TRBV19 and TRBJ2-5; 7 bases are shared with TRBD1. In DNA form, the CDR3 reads TGTGCCAGTAGTCCATGGACAGGCTCAGGACAAGAGACCCAGTACTTC. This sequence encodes CASSPWTGSGQETQYF.